These 27 T cell receptor beta chains were all obtained from the same sample, sequenced in a study of CD8 T cells in ankylosing spondylitis. General study results and limits: Seemingly distinctive of ankylosing spondylitis blood was a TCR beta motif formed by eight highly homologous variants.

These receptors have no known antigen. TCRdb called the 5' RACE reads again in MiXCR, with one record for every CDR3 protein. The sample carries fewer than 750,000 distinct CDR3 sequences, around 20% recorded once. Specimen: blood, either unsorted or a sorted T cell fraction (not recorded which). These receptors were collected from a male donor with ankylosing spondylitis.

This clonotype has just a few counts. This rearrangement joins TRBV5-1 to TRBJ2-6; 12 bases align to TRBD1. Germline V CDR1 and CDR2: SGHRS, YFSETQ. V lost 1 base to trimming and J lost 4 bases; unmatched junction nucleotides: 6. The CDR3 is 18 amino acids. The chain's CDR3 is CASSLTGTGGPGANVLTF. CDR3 sequence (DNA): TGCGCCAGCAGCTTGACCGGGACAGGGGGCCCCGGGGCCAACGTCCTGACTTTC.

A few counts support this clonotype. The chain employs TRBV20-1 and TRBJ2-5; tentatively, D is TRBD1 or TRBD2 (5 bases each). The germline V and J ends were trimmed by 3 bases and 1 base, with 12 bases remaining between them. Germline V gives CDR1 DFQATT, CDR2 SNEGSKA (reference sequence). CDR3 length equals 14 residues. The CDR3 region is CSASSGTVQETQYF. DNA of the CDR3: TGCAGTGCTAGTTCCGGGACGGTCCAAGAGACCCAGTACTTC.

This clonotype has more than one count but fewer than ten. The CDR3 DNA reads as TGTGCCATCTCACAGGGCGGGGGCTCCTACGAGCAGTACTTC. Residues: CAISQGGGSYEQYF. V and J are TRBV10-3 and TRBJ2-7; perhaps TRBD2 as D (7 bases). The CDR3 runs to 14 residues. Germline CDR1 reads ENHRY; CDR2 reads SYGVKD. Trimming pared 8 bases from V and 0 bases from J, leaving 14 bases between.

This clonotype was counted a few times. The rearrangement joins TRBV5-1 to TRBJ2-5; 10 bases fit TRBD2. The CDR3 length is 17 residues. J gave up 4 bases and V 4 bases, and 13 bases lay outside the gene matches. The germline gives CDR1 SGHRS, CDR2 YFSETQ. The CDR3 sequence: CASSGGALAGVGETQYF. As DNA, the CDR3 is TGCGCCAGCAGCGGAGGGGCCCTAGCGGGGGTGGGAGAGACCCAGTACTTC.

This clonotype was seen more than once but under ten times. The chain carries TRBV12-3 or TRBV12-4 and TRBJ1-4, with a possible D match to TRBD1 (6 bases). V lost 6 bases and J 8 bases, leaving 16 bases between the germline ends. The CDR3 is 14 amino acids. CDR3 residues: CASSVIGGGEKLFF. The CDR3 bases are TGTGCCAGCAGCGTGATAGGGGGTGGGGAAAAACTGTTTTTT.

The chain employs TRBV12-5 and TRBJ2-1; D might be TRBD2 (7 bases). Germline assignment: CDR1 LGHNT and CDR2 FRNRAP. This CDR3 has 16 residues. Trimming stripped 6 bases from V and 8 bases from J, with 23 bases between. CDR3 nucleotides: TGTGCTAGTGGGGGGGGGCAACAGGGAGCGGGGTATGAGCAGTTCTTC. Protein: CASGGGQQGAGYEQFF.

The CDR3 DNA sequence: TGTGCCAGCAGGTCGGGGGGGGGAACCCAAGAGACCCAGTACTTC. Its protein is CASRSGGGTQETQYF. The rearrangement joins TRBV11-3 to TRBJ2-5; TRBD2 matches at 8 bases. This CDR3 is 15 amino acids long. Trimming took 6 bases from V and 1 from J; bases not matched to a gene: 7. Germline V gene data show CDR1 as SGHNT and CDR2 as YENEEA.

The chain has TRBV7-9 and TRBJ1-2, with 11 bases fitting TRBD1. CDR3 length: 15 amino acids. V was pared by 5 bases and J by 7 bases, with 9 bases of the junction left unmatched. Per the germline V gene, CDR1 is SEHNR and CDR2 is FQNEAQ (reference sequence). Here the CDR3 reads CASSTSGQGAGGYTF. The CDR3 DNA is TGTGCCAGCAGCACATCCGGACAGGGGGCTGGTGGCTACACCTTC.

This clonotype occurred a few times. V gene TRBV27 combines with J gene TRBJ2-5; TRBD2 might be the D (6 bases). Looked up from germline, CDR1 is MNHEY and CDR2 is SMNVEV (reference sequence). The CDR3 consists of 17 residues. Deletions cut 5 bases from V and 1 base from J, with 20 bases between. The CDR3 sequence: CASSPKGRRQVQETQYF. DNA of the CDR3: TGTGCCAGCAGTCCCAAAGGGAGGCGGCAGGTCCAAGAGACCCAGTACTTC.

The chain uses TRBV11-2 and TRBJ1-4; 8 bases agree with TRBD1. This CDR3 comprises 15 residues. J was trimmed by 7 bases and V by 2 bases; bases with no gene match: 6. The V gene's germline CDR1 is SGHAT and CDR2 FQNNGV. CDR3 residues: CASSLQQGAVEKLFF. The DNA of the CDR3 is TGTGCCAGCAGCTTACAGCAGGGGGCTGTTGAAAAACTGTTTTTT.

This clonotype was observed a handful of times. This chain joins TRBV10-3 and TRBJ1-5, with 9 bases lining up with TRBD1. Per germline, CDR1 ENHRY and CDR2 SYGVKD. Trimming took 3 bases from V and 4 from J; bases not matched to a gene: 7. CDR3 length: 16 amino acids. CDR3 nucleotide sequence: TGTGCCATCAGTGATGGGGGACAGGGTGGAAATCAGCCCCAGCATTTT. It is translated as CAISDGGQGGNQPQHF.

V gene TRBV7-3 combines with J gene TRBJ2-2, with 8 bases lining up with TRBD2. This CDR3 region has 15 residues. V lost 5 bases, J lost 4 bases, and 6 bases stayed unmatched. Germline loops: CDR1 SGHTA, CDR2 FQGTGA. The CDR3 nucleotides are TGTGCCAGCAGCCGGGGGACTAGGGCCACCGGGGAGCTGTTTTTT. Its protein product is CASSRGTRATGELFF.

At least ten counts were recorded for this clonotype. The V call is TRBV7-3, the J call TRBJ2-2; TRBD2 might be the D (5 bases). The CDR3 totals 16 residues. With 5 bases removed from V and 5 bases from J, the gap between germline ends came to 18 bases. Germline V gene lookup returns CDR1 SGHTA and CDR2 FQGTGA. The CDR3 is CASSPNRLAATGELFF. The CDR3 nucleotides are TGTGCCAGCAGCCCGAATAGGCTAGCTGCGACCGGGGAGCTGTTTTTT.

The V and J genes are TRBV20-1 and TRBJ2-1; 13 nucleotides align to TRBD2. This CDR3 comprises 14 residues. Germline V gives CDR1 DFQATT, CDR2 SNEGSKA (reference sequence). After removal of 5 bases from V and 6 bases from J, the junction contained 4 bases not matched to a gene. This chain's CDR3 is CSARTSGGLNEQFF. CDR3 coding DNA: TGCAGTGCTCGGACTAGCGGGGGCCTCAATGAGCAGTTCTTC.

This sequence joins TRBV5-4 and TRBJ2-3; D call uncertain. Germline CDR1 reads SGHNT; CDR2 reads YYREEE (reference sequence). This CDR3 spans 13 amino acids. The V end lost 4 bases, the J end lost 10 bases, and 16 bases lay between the germline ends. CDR3 sequence: CASSPDVDRAQYF. CDR3 DNA: TGTGCCAGCAGCCCGGACGTGGACCGGGCGCAGTATTTT.

CDR3 loop: CSVVSGNRNTEAFF. CDR3 DNA: TGCAGCGTTGTAAGTGGAAACCGGAACACTGAAGCTTTCTTT. The V gene is TRBV29-1, the J gene TRBJ1-1; D remains unclear. This CDR3 has 14 amino acids. V was clipped by 4 bases and J by 1 base, with 13 bases between them. Germline V gene data show CDR1 as SQVTM and CDR2 as ANQGSEA. The whole variable domain, remainder taken from reference TRBV29-1 and TRBJ1-1, is SAVISQKPSRDICQRGTSLTIQCQVDSQVTMMFWYRQQPGQSLTLIATANQGSEATYESGFVIDKFPISRPNLTFSTLTVSNMSPEDSSIYLCSVVSGNRNTEAFFGQGTRLTVV.

J is TRBJ2-3 and V is TRBV27; D unresolved. Trimming removed 7 bases from V and 2 bases from J, with 16 bases in between. CDR3 length: 15 amino acids. Germline-derived CDR1 and CDR2 are MNHEY and SMNVEV (reference sequence). The CDR3 nucleotides read TGTGCCAGCAATCCTACGCTGCACCACACAGATACGCAGTATTTT. Protein product: CASNPTLHHTDTQYF.

The gene calls are TRBV12-3 or TRBV12-4 and TRBJ2-3; D gene uncertain. V was cut by 7 bases and J by 2 bases, with 7 bases left in between. The CDR3 runs to 12 residues. CDR3 in amino acids: CASTFPTDTQYF. For the CDR3, the DNA is TGTGCCAGCACGTTCCCCACAGATACGCAGTATTTT.

The sample holds a few counts of this clonotype. The chain combines TRBV7-8 with TRBJ2-2, with 7 bases aligning to TRBD1. Germline trimming cut 1 base from V and 2 bases from J; bases unmatched to any gene: 13. This CDR3 spans 19 amino acids. The germline CDR1 and CDR2 sequences are SGHVS and FQNEAQ. As DNA, the CDR3 is TGTGCCAGCAGCTTAGGAACACTGAAACAGGGGTTTAACACCGGGGAGCTGTTTTTT. This codes for CASSLGTLKQGFNTGELFF.

This clonotype was counted between two and nine times. The chain combines TRBV5-1 with TRBJ2-1; no clear D. Trimming left V 0 bases short and J 7 bases short, with 8 bases between. The CDR3 runs 13 residues. CDR1 SGHRS and CDR2 YFSETQ come from the germline V gene. The CDR3 sequence is CASSLVGINEQFF. CDR3 nucleotides: TGCGCCAGCAGCTTGGTAGGGATAAATGAGCAGTTCTTC.

This chain joins TRBV2 and TRBJ2-7; a weak D match, TRBD2 (5 bases). Germline loops: CDR1 SNHLY, CDR2 FYNNEI. The CDR3 length is 14 residues. With 5 bases removed from V and 0 bases from J, the gap between germline ends came to 11 bases. The CDR3 DNA follows: TGTGCCAGCAGTCCGGGGATCCCCTCCTACGAGCAGTACTTC. As protein: CASSPGIPSYEQYF.

This chain connects TRBV20-1 to TRBJ2-5; 9 nucleotides align to TRBD1. CDR1 is DFQATT and CDR2 is SNEGSKA in the germline V gene (reference sequence). The CDR3 extends over 15 amino acids. V was pared by 5 bases and J by 1 base, with 8 bases of the junction left unmatched. The chain's CDR3 is CSAPPADRGQETQYF. CDR3 coding DNA: TGCAGTGCTCCCCCGGCGGACAGGGGCCAAGAGACCCAGTACTTC.

This clonotype has a handful of counts. The V and J genes are TRBV10-3 and TRBJ1-2, with D unclear. V was pared by 0 bases and J by 0 bases, with 14 bases between. Germline CDR1 is ENHRY and CDR2 is SYGVKD. The CDR3 has 17 amino acids. The CDR3 protein is CAISESKELVSNYGYTF. The CDR3 DNA reads TGTGCCATCAGTGAGTCGAAGGAACTGGTATCTAACTATGGCTACACCTTC.

The chain links TRBV20-1 to TRBJ2-5; 11 nucleotides align to TRBD2. The CDR3 is made up of 18 amino acids. The J segment lost 7 bases and the V segment lost 2 bases, leaving 18 bases of the junction unmatched. Germline values: CDR1 DFQATT, CDR2 SNEGSKA (reference sequence). The CDR3 sequence is CSARISGASGGPRGTQYF. CDR3 coding DNA: TGCAGTGCTAGAATATCCGGTGCTAGCGGGGGGCCCCGCGGGACCCAGTACTTC.

This clonotype was counted only a few times. The genes are TRBV7-3 and TRBJ2-1, with D possibly TRBD2 on 7 matching bases. V was trimmed by 1 base and J by 3 bases, leaving 13 bases between them. In germline, CDR1 is SGHTA, CDR2 FQGTGA. The CDR3 is 16 amino acids. CDR3 in amino acids: CASSLKGGGSYNEQFF. CDR3 nucleotide sequence: TGTGCCAGCAGCTTAAAGGGCGGGGGCAGCTACAATGAGCAGTTCTTC.

The chain links TRBV9 to TRBJ1-6; the match to TRBD1 covers 9 bases. There are 15 residues in the CDR3. V lost 0 bases, J lost 10 bases, and 5 bases stayed unmatched. Germline V gene sequence: CDR1 SGDLS, CDR2 YYNGEE. The CDR3: CASSVEDRGRSPLHF. CDR3 DNA: TGTGCCAGCAGCGTAGAGGACAGGGGTAGGTCACCCCTCCACTTT.

The chain joins TRBV4-2 to TRBJ2-7; the D is unclear. The CDR3 is made up of 15 amino acids. V was clipped by 0 bases and J by 2 bases, with 11 bases between them. Germline lookup yields CDR1 LGHNA and CDR2 YNFKEQ. CDR3 amino acids: CASSQENSGPYEQYF. The CDR3 nucleotides are TGTGCCAGCAGCCAAGAAAACTCAGGCCCCTACGAGCAGTACTTC.